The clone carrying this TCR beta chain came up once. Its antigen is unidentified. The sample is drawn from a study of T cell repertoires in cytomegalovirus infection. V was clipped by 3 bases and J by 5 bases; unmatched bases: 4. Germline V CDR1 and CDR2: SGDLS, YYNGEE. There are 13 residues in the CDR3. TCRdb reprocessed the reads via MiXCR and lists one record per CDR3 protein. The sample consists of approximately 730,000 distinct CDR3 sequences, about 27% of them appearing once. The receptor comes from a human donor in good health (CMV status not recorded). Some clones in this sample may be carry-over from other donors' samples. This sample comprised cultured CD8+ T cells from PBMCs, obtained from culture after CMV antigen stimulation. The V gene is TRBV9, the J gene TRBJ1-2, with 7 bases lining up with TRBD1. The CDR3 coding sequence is TGTGCCAGCAGCGGGGGACAGCCTTATGGCTACACCTTC. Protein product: CASSGGQPYGYTF. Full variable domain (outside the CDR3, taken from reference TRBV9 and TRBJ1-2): DSGVTQTPKHLITATGQRVTLRCSPRSGDLSVYWYQQSLDQGLQFLIQYYNGEERAKGNILERFSAQQFPDLHSELNLSSLELGDSALYFCASSGGQPYGYTFGSGTRLTVV.